The source of this TCR beta chain is a study of CD8 T cells in Susac syndrome. CD8+ and CD4+ T cells circulating in blood were sequenced for TCR beta. In contrast to the negatively isolated CD8+ and CD4+ T cells, TEMRA cells were FACS-enriched. The RNA input was about 0.5 to 1 ug, and it was reverse transcribed with random hexamers. The TCR beta CDR3 was amplified by immunoSEQ multiplex PCR across 54 Vbeta, 13 Jbeta. MiXCR was run by TCRdb on the immunoSEQ multiplex PCR reads, yielding one entry per CDR3 protein. This table has 150,000 to 200,000 distinct CDR3 sequences, over 85% appearing once. Sequenced material: CD4+ T cells from PBMCs. This TCR was recovered from a human donor in good health.

CDR3 bases: TGTGCCAGCAGCCCGCGGCGGGACACTGAAGCTTTCTTT. As protein: CASSPRRDTEAFF. The chain is built from TRBV7-2 and TRBJ1-1; no clear D gene. Germline CDR1 SGHTA, CDR2 FQGNSA. Trimming cost V 5 bases and J 3 bases, with 10 bases left between them. The CDR3 is made up of 13 amino acids.